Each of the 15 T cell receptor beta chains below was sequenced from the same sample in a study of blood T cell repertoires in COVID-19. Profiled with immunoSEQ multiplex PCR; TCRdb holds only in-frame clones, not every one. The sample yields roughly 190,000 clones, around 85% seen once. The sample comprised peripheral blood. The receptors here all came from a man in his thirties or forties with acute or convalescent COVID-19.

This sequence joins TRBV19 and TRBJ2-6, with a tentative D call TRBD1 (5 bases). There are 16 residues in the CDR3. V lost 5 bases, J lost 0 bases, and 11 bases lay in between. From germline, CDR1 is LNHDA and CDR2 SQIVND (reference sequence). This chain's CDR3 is CASSLVTASGANVLTF. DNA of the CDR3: TGTGCCAGTAGTCTAGTGACAGCCTCTGGGGCCAACGTCCTGACTTTC.

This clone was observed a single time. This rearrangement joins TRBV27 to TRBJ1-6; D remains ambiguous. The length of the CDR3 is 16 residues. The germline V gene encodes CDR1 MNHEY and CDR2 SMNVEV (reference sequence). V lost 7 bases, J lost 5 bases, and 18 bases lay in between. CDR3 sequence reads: CASTPNSLRNNSPLHF. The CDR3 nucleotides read TGTGCCAGCACCCCGAATAGCCTAAGGAATAATTCACCCCTCCACTTT.

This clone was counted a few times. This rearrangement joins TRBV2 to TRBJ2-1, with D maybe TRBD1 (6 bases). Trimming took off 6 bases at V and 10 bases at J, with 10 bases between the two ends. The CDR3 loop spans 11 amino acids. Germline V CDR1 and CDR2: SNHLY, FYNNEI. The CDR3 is CASRYDREQFF. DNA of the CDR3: TGTGCCAGCAGATACGACAGGGAGCAGTTCTTC.

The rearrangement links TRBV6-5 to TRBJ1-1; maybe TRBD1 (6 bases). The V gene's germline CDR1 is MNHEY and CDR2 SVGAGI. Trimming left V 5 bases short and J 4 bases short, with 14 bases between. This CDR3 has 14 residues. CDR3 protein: CASSPQGLGTEAFF. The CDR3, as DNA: TGTGCCAGCAGTCCACAGGGATTAGGCACTGAAGCTTTCTTT.

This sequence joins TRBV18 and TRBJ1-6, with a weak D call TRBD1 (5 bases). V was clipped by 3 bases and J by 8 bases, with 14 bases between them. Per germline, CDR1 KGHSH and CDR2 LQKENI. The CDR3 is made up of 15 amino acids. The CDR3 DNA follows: TGTGCCAGCTCACCGACGTCAGGGAGGGATTCACCCCTCCACTTT. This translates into CASSPTSGRDSPLHF.

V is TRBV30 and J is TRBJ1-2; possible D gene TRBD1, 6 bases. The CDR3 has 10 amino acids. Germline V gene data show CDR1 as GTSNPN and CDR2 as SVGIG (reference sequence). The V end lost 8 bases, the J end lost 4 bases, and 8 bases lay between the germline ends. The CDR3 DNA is TGTGCCATAGGGGGCTATGGCTACACCTTC. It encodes CAIGGYGYTF. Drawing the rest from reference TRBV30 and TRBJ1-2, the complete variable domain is SQTIHQWPATLVQPVGSPLSLECTVEGTSNPNLYWYRQAAGRGLQLLFYSVGIGQISSEVPQNLSASRPQDRQFILSSKKLLLSDSGFYLCAIGGYGYTFGSGTRLTVV.

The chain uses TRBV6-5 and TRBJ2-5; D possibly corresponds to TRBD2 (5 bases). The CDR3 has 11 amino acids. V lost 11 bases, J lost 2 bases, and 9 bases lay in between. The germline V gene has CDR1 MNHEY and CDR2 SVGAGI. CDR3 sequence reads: CASGVQETQYF. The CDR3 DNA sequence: TGTGCCTCCGGGGTGCAAGAGACCCAGTACTTC.

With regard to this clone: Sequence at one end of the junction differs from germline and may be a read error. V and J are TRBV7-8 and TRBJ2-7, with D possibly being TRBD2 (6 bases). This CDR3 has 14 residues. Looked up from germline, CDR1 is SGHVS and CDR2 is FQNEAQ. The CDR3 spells CASSVAASSYEQYF. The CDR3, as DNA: TGTGCCAGCAGCGTAGCGGCTAGCTCCTACGAGCAGTACTTC. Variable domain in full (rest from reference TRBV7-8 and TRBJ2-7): GAGVSQSPRYKVAKRGQDVALRCDPISGHVSLFWYQQALGQGPEFLTYFQNEAQLDKSGLPSDRFFAERPEGSVSTLKIQRTQQEDSAVYLCASSVAASSYEQYFGPGTRLTVT.

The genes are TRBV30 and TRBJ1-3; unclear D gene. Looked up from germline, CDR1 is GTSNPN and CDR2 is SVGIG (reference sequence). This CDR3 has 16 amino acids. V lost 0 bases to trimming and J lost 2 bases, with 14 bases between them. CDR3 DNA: TGTGCCTGGAGTGTTAAGTTTCAGTTCCCTGGAAACACCATATATTTT. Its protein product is CAWSVKFQFPGNTIYF.

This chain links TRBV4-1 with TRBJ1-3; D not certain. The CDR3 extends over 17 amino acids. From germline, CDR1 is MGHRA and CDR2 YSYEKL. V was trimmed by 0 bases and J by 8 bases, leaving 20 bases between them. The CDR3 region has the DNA TGCGCCAGCAGCCAAGACCGGTCGCCTTCTGTAGTTGACACCATATATTTT. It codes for CASSQDRSPSVVDTIYF.

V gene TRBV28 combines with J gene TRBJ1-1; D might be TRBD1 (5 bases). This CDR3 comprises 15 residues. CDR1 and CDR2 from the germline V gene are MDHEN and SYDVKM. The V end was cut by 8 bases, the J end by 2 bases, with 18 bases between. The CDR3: CASALGGTRNTEAFF. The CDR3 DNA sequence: TGTGCCAGCGCCTTGGGGGGGACCAGAAACACTGAAGCTTTCTTT.

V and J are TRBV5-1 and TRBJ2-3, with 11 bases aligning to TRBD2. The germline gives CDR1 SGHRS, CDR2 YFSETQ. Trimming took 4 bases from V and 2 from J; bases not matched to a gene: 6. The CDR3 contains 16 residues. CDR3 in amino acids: CASSAGTSGPTDTQYF. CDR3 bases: TGCGCCAGCAGCGCTGGGACTAGCGGACCCACAGATACGCAGTATTTT. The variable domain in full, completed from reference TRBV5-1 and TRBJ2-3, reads KAGVTQTPRYLIKTRGQQVTLSCSPISGHRSVSWYQQTPGQGLQFLFEYFSETQRNKGNFPGRFSGRQFSNSRSEMNVSTLELGDSALYLCASSAGTSGPTDTQYFGPGTRLTVL.

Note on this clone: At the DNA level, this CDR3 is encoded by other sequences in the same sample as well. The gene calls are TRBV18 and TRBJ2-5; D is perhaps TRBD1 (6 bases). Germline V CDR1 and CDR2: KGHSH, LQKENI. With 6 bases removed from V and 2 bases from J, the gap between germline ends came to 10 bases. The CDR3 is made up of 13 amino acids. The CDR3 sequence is CASSRDRQETQYF. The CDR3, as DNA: TGTGCCAGCTCGAGAGACAGGCAAGAGACCCAGTACTTC. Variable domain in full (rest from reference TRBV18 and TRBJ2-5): NAGVMQNPRHLVRRRGQEARLRCSPMKGHSHVYWYRQLPEEGLKFMVYLQKENIIDESGMPKERFSAEFPKEGPSILRIQQVVRGDSAAYFCASSRDRQETQYFGPGTRLLVL.

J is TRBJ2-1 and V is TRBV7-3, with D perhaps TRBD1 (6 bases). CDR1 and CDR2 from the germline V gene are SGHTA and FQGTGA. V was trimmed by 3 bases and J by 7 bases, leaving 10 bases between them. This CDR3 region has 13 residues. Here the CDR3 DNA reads TGTGCCAGCAGCTTGGACAGAGGGAATGAGCAGTTCTTC. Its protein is CASSLDRGNEQFF.

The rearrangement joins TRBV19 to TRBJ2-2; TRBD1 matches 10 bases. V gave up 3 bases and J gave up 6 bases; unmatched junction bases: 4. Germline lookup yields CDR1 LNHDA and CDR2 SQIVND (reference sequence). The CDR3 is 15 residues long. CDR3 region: CASSIGGQGAGELFF. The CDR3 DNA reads TGTGCCAGTAGTATTGGTGGACAGGGGGCCGGGGAGCTGTTTTTT.